This entry lists 25 T cell receptor beta chains sequenced from one sample in a study of blood T cell repertoires in COVID-19. Sequenced by immunoSEQ multiplex PCR; TCRdb stores in-frame clones only, minus some. This repertoire shows 150,000 to 200,000 clones, 84% found once; its top ten account for around 14%. Sequenced input: peripheral blood. These receptors came from a man younger than 30 with active or convalescent COVID-19.

V usage is TRBV30 and J usage is TRBJ2-5; D is unclear. V shed 0 bases and J shed 3 bases, with 8 bases lying between them. The CDR3 runs to 13 residues. Germline lookup yields CDR1 GTSNPN and CDR2 SVGIG (reference sequence). Here the CDR3 reads CAWSVHEEETQYF. The DNA of the CDR3 is TGTGCCTGGAGTGTACATGAGGAAGAGACCCAGTACTTC.

V gene TRBV14 combines with J gene TRBJ1-1; D gene unclear. Germline CDR1 is SGHDN and CDR2 is FVKESK. The CDR3 is 13 amino acids. V lost 2 bases to trimming and J lost 5 bases, with 9 bases between them. This chain's CDR3 is CASSQSSRTEAFF. DNA of the CDR3: TGTGCCAGCAGCCAAAGTAGTAGAACTGAAGCTTTCTTT.

The CDR3 loop reads CASRRDRTYGYTF. CDR3 nucleotides: TGTGCCAGCAGGAGGGACAGGACCTATGGCTACACCTTC. V gene TRBV27 combines with J gene TRBJ1-2; 8 bases align to TRBD1. J gave up 4 bases and V 6 bases, and 4 bases lay outside the gene matches. The CDR3 is made up of 13 amino acids. Looked up from germline, CDR1 is MNHEY and CDR2 is SMNVEV (reference sequence).

This sequence joins TRBV6-2 or TRBV6-3 and TRBJ2-3; possible D gene TRBD2, 6 bases. The ends were cut back, 5 bases at V and 2 bases at J, with 11 bases in the middle. CDR1 is MNHEY and CDR2 is SVGEGT in the germline V gene. The CDR3 runs to 14 residues. The CDR3 DNA sequence: TGTGCCAGCAGTCAGCGGGTGGACACAGATACGCAGTATTTT. Translating it yields CASSQRVDTDTQYF.

Only one count was recorded for this clone. V usage is TRBV21-1 and J usage is TRBJ2-1; whether TRBD2, the table's D call, matches the DNA was not checked. TRBV21-1 is a pseudogene locus. This CDR3 spans 17 amino acids. This CDR3 reads CASSSPGLAVSYNEQFF. The CDR3 nucleotides are TGTGCCAGCAGCTCCCCGGGACTAGCGGTTTCCTACAATGAGCAGTTCTTC.

This clone appeared many times. This chain links TRBV4-3 with TRBJ1-4; a possible D gene is TRBD1 (6 bases). CDR3 length: 17 amino acids. Germline CDR1 is LGHNA and CDR2 is YSLEER. The V end was cut by 0 bases, the J end by 1 base, with 12 bases between. The CDR3, as DNA: TGCGCCAGCAGCCAAGATATCGGGGGGCTAACTAATGAAAAACTGTTTTTT. Residues: CASSQDIGGLTNEKLFF.

A note on this clone: This may stem from a read error, because a much larger clone lies one nucleotide away. Other DNA sequences from this sample encode an identical CDR3 as well. The V gene is TRBV4-2, the J gene TRBJ2-6; the D gene is possibly TRBD1 (6 bases). V was cut by 0 bases and J by 2 bases, with 8 bases left in between. CDR3 length: 16 amino acids. Germline lookup yields CDR1 LGHNA and CDR2 YNFKEQ. The CDR3 region is CASSQDPGAGANVLTF. Here the CDR3 DNA reads TGTGCCAGCAGCCAAGATCCAGGGGCTGGGGCCAACGTCCTGACTTTC.

V is TRBV7-8 and J is TRBJ1-1, with TRBD1 identical over 8 bases. The CDR3 consists of 13 residues. CDR1 and CDR2 (germline): SGHVS, FQNEAQ. Unmatched junction bases numbered 8, after V lost 10 bases and J lost 4 bases. CDR3 in amino acids: CAITGQGVTEAFF. CDR3 in DNA: TGTGCCATTACCGGACAGGGCGTCACTGAAGCTTTCTTT. The whole variable domain, remainder taken from reference TRBV7-8 and TRBJ1-1, is GAGVSQSPRYKVAKRGQDVALRCDPISGHVSLFWYQQALGQGPEFLTYFQNEAQLDKSGLPSDRFFAERPEGSVSTLKIQRTQQEDSAVYLCAITGQGVTEAFFGQGTRLTVV.

Only a few counts were recorded for this clone. The V and J genes are TRBV11-2 and TRBJ1-3; D unresolved. The CDR3 contains 14 residues. Germline-derived CDR1 and CDR2 are SGHAT and FQNNGV. Between the trimmed V and J ends, which lost 7 bases and 0 bases, there was a span of 10 bases. CDR3 in amino acids: CASTSYSSGNTIYF. The CDR3 coding sequence is TGTGCCAGCACCTCTTACAGCTCTGGAAACACCATATATTTT.

The chain links TRBV19 to TRBJ2-7; TRBD1 agrees at 7 bases. CDR3 length: 16 amino acids. Unmatched junction bases numbered 12, after V lost 5 bases and J lost 2 bases. Germline CDR1 is LNHDA and CDR2 is SQIVND (reference sequence). The CDR3 loop reads CASSAYRGTGPYEQYF. CDR3 bases: TGTGCCAGTAGTGCATACAGGGGAACCGGACCCTACGAGCAGTACTTC.

The V call is TRBV3-1 (or the pseudogene TRBV3-2), the J call TRBJ1-2; D remains ambiguous. Trimming cost V 0 bases and J 4 bases, with 9 bases left between them. Looked up from germline, CDR1 is LGHDT and CDR2 is YNNKEL (reference sequence). The CDR3 has 14 residues. The CDR3 nucleotides are TGTGCCAGCAGCCAAGATCTGAACAGCTATGGCTACACCTTC. Its translation is CASSQDLNSYGYTF.

The chain recombines TRBV7-9 with TRBJ2-1; TRBD2 agrees at 8 bases. The CDR3 has 18 amino acids. J lost 3 bases, V lost 5 bases, and 15 bases had no gene match. Germline lookup yields CDR1 SEHNR and CDR2 FQNEAQ (reference sequence). CDR3 nucleotides: TGTGCCAGCAGCACCCCCGTGACTAGCGCACTTCTCTACAATGAGCAGTTCTTC. It is translated as CASSTPVTSALLYNEQFF. Drawing the rest from reference TRBV7-9 and TRBJ2-1, the complete variable domain is DTGVSQNPRHKITKRGQNVTFRCDPISEHNRLYWYRQTLGQGPEFLTYFQNEAQLEKSRLLSDRFSAERPKGSFSTLEIQRTEQGDSAMYLCASSTPVTSALLYNEQFFGPGTRLTVL.

The chain joins TRBV5-5 to TRBJ2-5, with 8 bases aligning to TRBD1. Germline CDR1 reads SGHKS; CDR2 reads YYEKEE (reference sequence). Losses at the gene ends were 6 bases for V and 7 bases for J; bases not matched to a gene: 8. The CDR3 totals 13 residues. The CDR3 protein is CASNPAGGMTQYF. The CDR3 nucleotides are TGTGCCAGCAACCCCGCAGGGGGCATGACCCAGTACTTC.

This sequence joins TRBV7-6 and TRBJ2-5; the match to TRBD1 covers 7 bases. Germline V gives CDR1 SGHVS, CDR2 FNYEAQ. The CDR3 is 15 residues long. J lost 4 bases, V lost 4 bases, and 9 bases had no gene match. CDR3 nucleotides: TGTGCCAGCAGCTCCGGGACAGTGGGGAGAGAGACCCAGTACTTC. It is translated as CASSSGTVGRETQYF.

The genes are TRBV9 and TRBJ2-7; 10 bases are a match to TRBD2. Germline V gene data show CDR1 as SGDLS and CDR2 as YYNGEE. This CDR3 is 15 amino acids long. Germline trimming cut 1 base from V and 5 bases from J; bases unmatched to any gene: 6. In DNA, the CDR3 is TGTGCCAGCAGCGTACTAGCGGGGGCCGGGGACGAGCAGTACTTC. It codes for CASSVLAGAGDEQYF.

The chain combines TRBV6-5 with TRBJ1-1; 7 bases line up with TRBD1. The V gene end was trimmed by 6 bases and the J gene end by 7 bases; junction bases not matched to a gene: 11. The CDR3 is made up of 14 amino acids. Per the germline V gene, CDR1 is MNHEY and CDR2 is SVGAGI. CDR3 region: CASSTGTASLEAFF. The CDR3 coding sequence is TGTGCCAGCAGCACCGGGACAGCGTCCCTTGAAGCTTTCTTT.

The rearrangement links TRBV5-4 to TRBJ1-1; the D gene is possibly TRBD1 (6 bases). The germline V gene has CDR1 SGHNT and CDR2 YYREEE (reference sequence). The CDR3 is made up of 16 amino acids. Trimming shortened V by 4 bases and J by 1 base, and 17 bases separated the two germline ends. DNA of the CDR3: TGTGCCAGCAGCCCGAACCCCGACAGGACGAACACTGAAGCTTTCTTT. This codes for CASSPNPDRTNTEAFF. Full variable domain (outside the CDR3, taken from reference TRBV5-4 and TRBJ1-1): ETGVTQSPTHLIKTRGQQVTLRCSSQSGHNTVSWYQQALGQGPQFIFQYYREEENGRGNFPPRFSGLQFPNYSSELNVNALELDDSALYLCASSPNPDRTNTEAFFGQGTRLTVV.

The chain carries TRBV3-1 (or the pseudogene TRBV3-2) and TRBJ1-4; no reliable D call. The V gene's germline CDR1 is LGHDT and CDR2 YNNKEL (reference sequence). Between the trimmed V and J ends, which lost 4 bases and 5 bases, there was a span of 5 bases. This CDR3 contains 12 residues. CDR3 sequence: CASSRLNEKLFF. In nucleotides, the CDR3 is TGTGCCAGCAGCCGACTCAATGAAAAACTGTTTTTT.

V usage is TRBV6-1 and J usage is TRBJ1-6; no reliable D call. This CDR3 is built from 14 residues. The germline gives CDR1 MNHNS, CDR2 SASEGT. Trimming removed 1 base at V and 5 bases at J, with 6 bases between. CDR3 coding DNA: TGTGCCAGCAGTGAAGAAACAGATAATTCACCCCTCCACTTT. Protein sequence: CASSEETDNSPLHF.

V and J are TRBV5-1 and TRBJ2-1, with 10 bases identical to TRBD2. CDR1 and CDR2 (germline): SGHRS, YFSETQ. The J segment lost 7 bases and the V segment lost 0 bases, leaving 7 bases of the junction unmatched. The CDR3 runs 16 residues. The CDR3 DNA is TGCGCCAGCAGCTTGGGAAGCGGGAGGGCCTTAAATGAGCAGTTCTTC. Encoded protein: CASSLGSGRALNEQFF. The full variable domain, its missing parts supplied by reference TRBV5-1 and TRBJ2-1, is KAGVTQTPRYLIKTRGQQVTLSCSPISGHRSVSWYQQTPGQGLQFLFEYFSETQRNKGNFPGRFSGRQFSNSRSEMNVSTLELGDSALYLCASSLGSGRALNEQFFGPGTRLTVL.

The genes are TRBV9 and TRBJ1-4, with D uncertain. Germline-derived CDR1 and CDR2 are SGDLS and YYNGEE. V shed 0 bases and J shed 0 bases, with 3 bases lying between them. CDR3 length equals 14 residues. CDR3 residues: CASSVAATNEKLFF. The CDR3 nucleotides read TGTGCCAGCAGCGTAGCCGCAACTAATGAAAAACTGTTTTTT.

A few counts support this clone. The chain carries TRBV12-3 or TRBV12-4 and TRBJ2-1, with a weak D call TRBD1 (5 bases). The CDR3 runs 13 residues. Trimming shortened V by 6 bases and J by 4 bases, and 10 bases separated the two germline ends. The CDR3 loop is CASRYTGYNEQFF. CDR3 nucleotide sequence: TGTGCCAGCAGATATACAGGTTACAATGAGCAGTTCTTC.

This clone was recorded once. J is TRBJ1-6 and V is TRBV14; D unclear. V lost 0 bases and J lost 8, with 5 bases in between. The germline gives CDR1 SGHDN, CDR2 FVKESK. The CDR3 is made up of 13 amino acids. CDR3 in DNA: TGTGCCAGCAGCCAAGACGGGGATTCACCCCTCCACTTT. It codes for CASSQDGDSPLHF.

This rearrangement joins TRBV30 to TRBJ2-5; TRBD2 agrees at 12 bases. Trimming at V came to 1 base and at J to 6 bases, leaving 0 bases not matched to a gene. Germline loops: CDR1 GTSNPN, CDR2 SVGIG (reference sequence). The CDR3 loop spans 13 amino acids. The CDR3 nucleotides read TGTGCCTGGAGTGGGACTAGCGGGAAGACCCAGTACTTC. The encoded protein is CAWSGTSGKTQYF.

V and J are TRBV7-9 and TRBJ2-3; 11 nucleotides match TRBD2. The CDR3 is 17 residues long. The V and J ends lost 5 bases and 4 bases, in that order; junction bases with no gene match: 11. Germline CDR1 is SEHNR and CDR2 is FQNEAQ (reference sequence). The CDR3 loop is CASSPGLAGLRADTQYF. The CDR3 DNA reads TGTGCCAGCAGCCCTGGACTAGCGGGCCTTCGGGCAGATACGCAGTATTTT.